This T cell receptor beta chain was documented in a study of blood T cell repertoires in COVID-19. Study information: From the United States, Italy and Spain came samples of acute and convalescent COVID-19. Sample material is recorded as cDNA or gDNA derived from T cells, B-cell-depleted T cells, or PBMCs.

Patients at the Seattle site were enrolled during active infection and followed longitudinally. Original data processing: Estimates of nucleated cell counts were drawn from the amplification of reference gene primers. Measured with immunoSEQ multiplex PCR; TCRdb has only the in-frame clones, and not every one. That table is the source of V, J and clone size, and D and trimming were worked out from the DNA. The sample lists approximately 200,000 clones, approximately 80% seen once, with under 12% in the top ten. CDR3 length equals 15 residues. The germline CDR1 and CDR2 sequences are SGHTA and FQGNSA. Between the trimmed V and J ends, which lost 0 bases and 4 bases, there was a span of 10 bases. A few counts support this clone.

The chain links TRBV7-2 to TRBJ1-5; perhaps TRBD1 as D (6 bases). Input material: peripheral blood. This TCR was recovered from a woman over 75 with COVID-19, enrolled during active disease. CDR3 coding DNA: TGTGCCAGCAGCTTAGCAAGGACAGTAAATCAGCCCCAGCATTTT. Translated, it gives CASSLARTVNQPQHF.